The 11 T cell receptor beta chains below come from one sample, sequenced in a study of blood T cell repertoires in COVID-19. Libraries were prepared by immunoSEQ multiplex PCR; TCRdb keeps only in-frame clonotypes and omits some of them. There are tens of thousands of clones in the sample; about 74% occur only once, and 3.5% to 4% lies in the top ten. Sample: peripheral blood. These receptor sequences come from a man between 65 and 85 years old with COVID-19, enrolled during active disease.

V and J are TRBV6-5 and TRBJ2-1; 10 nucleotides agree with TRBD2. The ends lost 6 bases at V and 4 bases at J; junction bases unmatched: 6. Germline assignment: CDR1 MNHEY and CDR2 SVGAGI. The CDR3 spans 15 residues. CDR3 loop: CASRRLAGQYNEQFF. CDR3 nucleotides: TGTGCCAGCAGGCGACTAGCGGGCCAGTACAATGAGCAGTTCTTC.

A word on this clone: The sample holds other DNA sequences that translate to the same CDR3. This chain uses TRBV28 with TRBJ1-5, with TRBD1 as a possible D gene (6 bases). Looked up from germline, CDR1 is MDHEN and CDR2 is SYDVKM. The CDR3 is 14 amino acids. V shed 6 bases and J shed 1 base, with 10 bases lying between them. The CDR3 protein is CASRPQGSNQPQHF. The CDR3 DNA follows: TGTGCCAGCAGGCCTCAGGGGAGCAATCAGCCCCAGCATTTT.

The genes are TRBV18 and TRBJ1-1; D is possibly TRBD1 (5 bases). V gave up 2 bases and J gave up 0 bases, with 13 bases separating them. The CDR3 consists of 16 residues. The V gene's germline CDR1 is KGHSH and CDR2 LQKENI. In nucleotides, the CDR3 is TGTGCCAGCTCACCATTGGGGCTTCCAGTGAACACTGAAGCTTTCTTT. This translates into CASSPLGLPVNTEAFF.

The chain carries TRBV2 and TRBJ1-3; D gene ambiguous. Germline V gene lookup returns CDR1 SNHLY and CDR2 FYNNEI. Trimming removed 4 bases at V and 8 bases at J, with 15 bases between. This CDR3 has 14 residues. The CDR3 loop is CASSVGGVADTIYF. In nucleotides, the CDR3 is TGTGCCAGCAGTGTCGGCGGGGTGGCGGACACCATATATTTT. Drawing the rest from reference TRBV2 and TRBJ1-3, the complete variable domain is EPEVTQTPSHQVTQMGQEVILRCVPISNHLYFYWYRQILGQKVEFLVSFYNNEISEKSEIFDDQFSVERPDGSNFTLKIRSTKLEDSAMYFCASSVGGVADTIYFGEGSWLTVV.

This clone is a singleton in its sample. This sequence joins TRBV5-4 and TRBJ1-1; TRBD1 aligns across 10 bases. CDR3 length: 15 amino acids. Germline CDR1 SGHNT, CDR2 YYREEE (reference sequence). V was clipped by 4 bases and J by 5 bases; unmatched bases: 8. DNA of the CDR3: TGTGCCAGCAGCCTCCCCGGGACAGGGGCGACTGAAGCTTTCTTT. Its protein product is CASSLPGTGATEAFF.

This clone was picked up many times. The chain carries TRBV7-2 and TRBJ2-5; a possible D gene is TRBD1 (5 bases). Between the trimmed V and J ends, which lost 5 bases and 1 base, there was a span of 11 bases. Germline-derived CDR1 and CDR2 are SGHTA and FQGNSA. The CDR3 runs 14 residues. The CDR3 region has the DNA TGTGCCAGCAGCACGACAGCGATCCAAGAGACCCAGTACTTC. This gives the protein CASSTTAIQETQYF.

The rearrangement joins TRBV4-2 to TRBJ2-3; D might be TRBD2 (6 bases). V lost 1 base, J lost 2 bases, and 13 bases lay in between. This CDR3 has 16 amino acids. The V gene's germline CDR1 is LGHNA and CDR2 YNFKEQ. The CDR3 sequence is CASSQVGGVFTDTQYF. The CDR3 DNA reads TGTGCCAGCAGCCAAGTCGGCGGGGTGTTCACAGATACGCAGTATTTT.

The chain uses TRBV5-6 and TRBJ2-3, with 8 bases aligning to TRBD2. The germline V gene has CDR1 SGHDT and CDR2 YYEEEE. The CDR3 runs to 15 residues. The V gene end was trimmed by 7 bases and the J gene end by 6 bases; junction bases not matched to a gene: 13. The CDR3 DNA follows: TGTGCCAGCCGTACGCTCGGGACTAGTCCCGATACGCAGTATTTT. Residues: CASRTLGTSPDTQYF.

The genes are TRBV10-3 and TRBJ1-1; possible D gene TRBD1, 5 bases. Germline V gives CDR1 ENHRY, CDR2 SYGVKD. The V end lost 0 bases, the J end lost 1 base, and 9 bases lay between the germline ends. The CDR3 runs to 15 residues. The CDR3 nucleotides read TGTGCCATCAGTGAGTCTGGTGGACAGAACACTGAAGCTTTCTTT. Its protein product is CAISESGGQNTEAFF.

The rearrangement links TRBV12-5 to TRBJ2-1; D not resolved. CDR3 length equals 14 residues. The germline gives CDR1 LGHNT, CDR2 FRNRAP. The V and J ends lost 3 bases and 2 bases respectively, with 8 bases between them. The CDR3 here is CASGFESTYNEQFF. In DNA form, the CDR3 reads TGTGCTAGTGGTTTTGAGTCCACCTACAATGAGCAGTTCTTC. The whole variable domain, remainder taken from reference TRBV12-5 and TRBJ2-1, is DARVTQTPRHKVTEMGQEVTMRCQPILGHNTVFWYRQTMMQGLELLAYFRNRAPLDDSGMPKDRFSAEMPDATLATLKIQPSEPRDSAVYFCASGFESTYNEQFFGPGTRLTVL.

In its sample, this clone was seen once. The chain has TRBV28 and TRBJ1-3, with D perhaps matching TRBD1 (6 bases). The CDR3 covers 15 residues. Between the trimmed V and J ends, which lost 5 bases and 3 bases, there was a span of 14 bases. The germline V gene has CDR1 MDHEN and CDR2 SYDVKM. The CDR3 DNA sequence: TGTGCCAGCAGTAAACAGGGTACATATGGAAACACCATATATTTT. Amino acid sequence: CASSKQGTYGNTIYF.